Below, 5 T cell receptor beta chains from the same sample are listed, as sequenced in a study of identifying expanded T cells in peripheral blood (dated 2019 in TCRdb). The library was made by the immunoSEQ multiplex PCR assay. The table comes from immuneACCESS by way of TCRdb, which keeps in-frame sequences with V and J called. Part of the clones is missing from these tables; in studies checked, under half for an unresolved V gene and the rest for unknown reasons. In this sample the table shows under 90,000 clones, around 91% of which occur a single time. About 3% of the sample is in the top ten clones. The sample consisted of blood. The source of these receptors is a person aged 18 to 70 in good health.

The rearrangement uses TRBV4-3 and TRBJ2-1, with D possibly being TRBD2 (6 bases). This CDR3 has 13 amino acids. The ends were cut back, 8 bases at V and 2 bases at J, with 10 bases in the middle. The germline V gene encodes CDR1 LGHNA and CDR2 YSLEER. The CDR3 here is CASAEGAYNEQFF. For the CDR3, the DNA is TGCGCCAGCGCGGAGGGAGCCTACAATGAGCAGTTCTTC.

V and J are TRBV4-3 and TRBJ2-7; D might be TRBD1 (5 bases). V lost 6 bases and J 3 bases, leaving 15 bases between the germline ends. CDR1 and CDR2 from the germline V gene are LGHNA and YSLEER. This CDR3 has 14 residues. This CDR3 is CASSPTTALYEQYF. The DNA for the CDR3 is TGCGCCAGCAGTCCAACGACAGCCCTCTACGAGCAGTACTTC.

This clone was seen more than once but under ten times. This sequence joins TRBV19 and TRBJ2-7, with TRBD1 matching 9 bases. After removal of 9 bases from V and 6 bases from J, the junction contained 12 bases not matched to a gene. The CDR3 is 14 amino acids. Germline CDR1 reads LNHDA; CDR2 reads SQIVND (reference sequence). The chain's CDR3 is CARDARDREFEQYF. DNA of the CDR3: TGTGCCAGAGACGCCAGGGACAGGGAGTTCGAGCAGTACTTC.

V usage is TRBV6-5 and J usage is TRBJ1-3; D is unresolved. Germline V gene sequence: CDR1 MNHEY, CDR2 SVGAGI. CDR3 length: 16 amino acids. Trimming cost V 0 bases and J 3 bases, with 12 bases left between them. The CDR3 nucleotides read TGTGCCAGCAGTTACTCCACTGGACCGGGTGGAAACACCATATATTTT. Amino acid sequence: CASSYSTGPGGNTIYF.

CDR3 DNA sequence: TGTGCCAGCAGCCCCTTTCAAAATACCAGAACAGATACGCAGTATTTT. It is translated as CASSPFQNTRTDTQYF. The chain uses TRBV7-2 and TRBJ2-3; no clear D gene. CDR1 is SGHTA and CDR2 is FQGNSA in the germline V gene. Between the trimmed V and J ends, which lost 5 bases and 3 bases, there was a span of 18 bases. CDR3 length: 16 amino acids.